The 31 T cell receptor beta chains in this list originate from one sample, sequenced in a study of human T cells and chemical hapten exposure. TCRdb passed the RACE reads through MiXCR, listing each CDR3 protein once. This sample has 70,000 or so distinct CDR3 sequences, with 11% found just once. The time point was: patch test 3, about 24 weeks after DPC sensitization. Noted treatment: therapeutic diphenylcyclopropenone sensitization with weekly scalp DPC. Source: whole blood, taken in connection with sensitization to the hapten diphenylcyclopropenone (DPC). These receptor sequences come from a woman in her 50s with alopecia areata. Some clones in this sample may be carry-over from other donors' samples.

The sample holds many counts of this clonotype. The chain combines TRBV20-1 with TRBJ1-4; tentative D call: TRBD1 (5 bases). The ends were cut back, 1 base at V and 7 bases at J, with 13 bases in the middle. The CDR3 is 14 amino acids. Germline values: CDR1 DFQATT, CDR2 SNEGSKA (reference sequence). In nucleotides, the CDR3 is TGCAGTGCTAGAGGTGGGACCCTAGGTGAAAAACTGTTTTTT. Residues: CSARGGTLGEKLFF.

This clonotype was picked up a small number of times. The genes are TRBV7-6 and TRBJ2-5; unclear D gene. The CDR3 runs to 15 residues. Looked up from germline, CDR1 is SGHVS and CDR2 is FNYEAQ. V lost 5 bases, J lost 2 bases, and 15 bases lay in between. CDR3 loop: CASSRSPTAQETQYF. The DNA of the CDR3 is TGTGCCAGCAGCCGGTCGCCCACTGCGCAAGAGACCCAGTACTTC.

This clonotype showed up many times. The CDR3 DNA sequence: TGTGCCAGCAGTTACCGACAGGGGGGTAACTATGGCTACACCTTC. Translating gives CASSYRQGGNYGYTF. The chain joins TRBV6-5 to TRBJ1-2, with 9 bases aligning to TRBD1. The germline V gene has CDR1 MNHEY and CDR2 SVGAGI. The CDR3 totals 15 residues. Trimming at V came to 2 bases and at J to 1 base, leaving 2 bases not matched to a gene.

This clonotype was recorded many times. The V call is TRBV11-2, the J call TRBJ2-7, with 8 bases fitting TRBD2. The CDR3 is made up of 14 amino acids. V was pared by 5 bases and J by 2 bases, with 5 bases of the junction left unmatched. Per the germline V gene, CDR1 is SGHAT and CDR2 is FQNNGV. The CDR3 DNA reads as TGTGCCAGCAGCCCCCCGGGGGGGGCCTACGAGCAGTACTTC. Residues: CASSPPGGAYEQYF.

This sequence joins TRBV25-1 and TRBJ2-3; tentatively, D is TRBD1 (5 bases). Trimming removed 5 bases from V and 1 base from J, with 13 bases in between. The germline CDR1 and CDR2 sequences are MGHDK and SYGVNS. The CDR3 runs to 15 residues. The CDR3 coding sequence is TGTGCCAGCAGTTGGACACTGACGGGCACAGATACGCAGTATTTT. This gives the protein CASSWTLTGTDTQYF.

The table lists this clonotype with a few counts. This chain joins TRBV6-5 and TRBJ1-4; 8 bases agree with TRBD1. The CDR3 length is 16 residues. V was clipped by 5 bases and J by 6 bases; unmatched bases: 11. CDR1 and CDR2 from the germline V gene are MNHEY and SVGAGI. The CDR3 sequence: CASSESPGQAYEKLFF. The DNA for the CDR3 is TGTGCCAGCAGTGAGAGTCCGGGACAGGCTTATGAAAAACTGTTTTTT.

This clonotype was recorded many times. CDR3 bases: TGTGCCAGCAGTTTAGACAGCCTGAAAAGAAGGGCTGGCTACACCTTC. Translating gives CASSLDSLKRRAGYTF. The chain carries TRBV28 and TRBJ1-2, with D perhaps TRBD1 (5 bases). Germline-derived CDR1 and CDR2 are MDHEN and SYDVKM. Trimming took off 2 bases at V and 7 bases at J, with 20 bases between the two ends. This CDR3 is built from 16 residues.

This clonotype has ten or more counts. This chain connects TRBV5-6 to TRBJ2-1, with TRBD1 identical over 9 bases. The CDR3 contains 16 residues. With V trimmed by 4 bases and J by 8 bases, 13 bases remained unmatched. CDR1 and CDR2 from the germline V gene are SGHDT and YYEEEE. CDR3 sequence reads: CASSTPGTGRLHEQFF. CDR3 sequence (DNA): TGTGCCAGCAGCACCCCCGGGACAGGGAGACTCCATGAGCAGTTCTTC.

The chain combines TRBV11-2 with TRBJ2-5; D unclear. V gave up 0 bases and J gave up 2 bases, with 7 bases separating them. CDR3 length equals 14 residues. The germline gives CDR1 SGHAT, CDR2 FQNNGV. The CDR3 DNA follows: TGTGCCAGCAGCTTAGAGGTAGTGCAAGAGACCCAGTACTTC. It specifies CASSLEVVQETQYF.

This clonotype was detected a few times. The CDR3 coding sequence is TGTGCCAGCAGCTCGGTCTCCACAGATACGCAGTATTTT. It translates to CASSSVSTDTQYF. The genes are TRBV6-2 or TRBV6-3 and TRBJ2-3; unclear D gene. The CDR3 length is 13 residues. The germline V gene encodes CDR1 MNHEY and CDR2 SVGEGT. Trimming stripped 6 bases from V and 2 bases from J, with 9 bases between.

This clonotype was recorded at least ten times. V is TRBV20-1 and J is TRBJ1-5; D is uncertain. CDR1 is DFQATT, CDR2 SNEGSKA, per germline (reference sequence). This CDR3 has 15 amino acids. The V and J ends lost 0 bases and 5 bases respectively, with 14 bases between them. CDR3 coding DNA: TGCAGTGCTAGAGATTTTCAAGTGAGAGATCAGCCCCAGCATTTT. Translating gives CSARDFQVRDQPQHF.

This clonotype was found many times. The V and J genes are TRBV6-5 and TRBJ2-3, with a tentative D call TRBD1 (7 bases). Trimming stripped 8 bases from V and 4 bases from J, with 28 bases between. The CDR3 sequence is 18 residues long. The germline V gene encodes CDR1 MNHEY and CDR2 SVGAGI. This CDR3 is CASHPGGGFPLRPDTQYF. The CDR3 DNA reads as TGTGCCAGCCACCCCGGAGGGGGCTTCCCCTTGCGTCCAGATACGCAGTATTTT.

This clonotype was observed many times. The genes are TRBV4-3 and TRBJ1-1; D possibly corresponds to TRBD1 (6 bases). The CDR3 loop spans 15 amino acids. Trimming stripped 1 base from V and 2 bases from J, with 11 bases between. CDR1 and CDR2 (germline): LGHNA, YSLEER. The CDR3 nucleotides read TGCGCCAGCAGCCAAGTGGACAGCTTAAACACTGAAGCTTTCTTT. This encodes CASSQVDSLNTEAFF.

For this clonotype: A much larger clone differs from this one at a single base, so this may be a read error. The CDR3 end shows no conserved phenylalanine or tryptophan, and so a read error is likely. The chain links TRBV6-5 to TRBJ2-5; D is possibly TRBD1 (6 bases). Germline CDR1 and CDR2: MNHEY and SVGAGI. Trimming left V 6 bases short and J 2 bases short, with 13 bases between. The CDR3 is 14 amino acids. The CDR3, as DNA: TGTGCCAGCAGCGCCGGACAGCGACAAGAGACCCAGTACTAC. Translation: CASSAGQRQETQYY.

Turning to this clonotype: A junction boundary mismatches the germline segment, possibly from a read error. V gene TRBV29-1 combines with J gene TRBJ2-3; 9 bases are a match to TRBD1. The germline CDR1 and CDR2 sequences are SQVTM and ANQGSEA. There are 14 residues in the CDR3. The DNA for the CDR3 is TGCAGCGGCCGGGACAGGGCGCCCACAGATATGCAGTATTTT. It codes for CSGRDRAPTDMQYF.

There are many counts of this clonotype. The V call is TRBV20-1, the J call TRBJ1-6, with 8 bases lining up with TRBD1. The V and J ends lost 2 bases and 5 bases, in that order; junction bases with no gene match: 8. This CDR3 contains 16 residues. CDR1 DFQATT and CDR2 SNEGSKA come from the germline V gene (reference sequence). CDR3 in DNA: TGCAGTGCTAGATCCCGACAGGGGACCAATAATTCACCCCTCCACTTT. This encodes CSARSRQGTNNSPLHF.

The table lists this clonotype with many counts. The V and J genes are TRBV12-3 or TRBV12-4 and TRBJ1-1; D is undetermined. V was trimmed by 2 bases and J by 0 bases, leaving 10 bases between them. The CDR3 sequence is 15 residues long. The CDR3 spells CASSLSPQVNTEAFF. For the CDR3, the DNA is TGTGCCAGCAGTTTAAGCCCCCAAGTGAACACTGAAGCTTTCTTT.

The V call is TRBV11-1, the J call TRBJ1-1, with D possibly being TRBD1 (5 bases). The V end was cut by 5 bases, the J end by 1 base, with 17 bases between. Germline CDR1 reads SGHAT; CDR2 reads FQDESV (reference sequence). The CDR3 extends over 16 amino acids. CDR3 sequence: CASSLGPYGANTEAFF. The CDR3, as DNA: TGTGCCAGCAGCCTAGGACCCTACGGGGCGAACACTGAAGCTTTCTTT.

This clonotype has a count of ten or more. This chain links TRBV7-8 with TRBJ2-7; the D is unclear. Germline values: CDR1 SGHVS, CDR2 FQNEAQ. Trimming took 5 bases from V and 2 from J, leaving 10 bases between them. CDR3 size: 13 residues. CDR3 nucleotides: TGTGCCAGCAGCCTGCGTCCTGCCTACGAGCAGTACTTC. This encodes CASSLRPAYEQYF.

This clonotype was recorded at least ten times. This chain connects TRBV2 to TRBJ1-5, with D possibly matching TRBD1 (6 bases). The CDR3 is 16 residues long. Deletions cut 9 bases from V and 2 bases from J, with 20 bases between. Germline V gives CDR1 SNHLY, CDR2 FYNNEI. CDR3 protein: CASVAGRQDRNQPQHF. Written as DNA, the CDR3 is TGTGCCAGTGTCGCGGGCCGACAGGACCGCAATCAGCCCCAGCATTTT.

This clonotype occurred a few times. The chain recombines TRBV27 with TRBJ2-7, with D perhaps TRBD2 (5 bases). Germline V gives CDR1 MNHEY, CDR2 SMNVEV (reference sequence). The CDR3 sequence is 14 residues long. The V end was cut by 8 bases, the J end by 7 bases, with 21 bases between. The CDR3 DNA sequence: TGTGCCAGCGGGTTTATCCCGGCCACGGGAGAGCAGTACTTC. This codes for CASGFIPATGEQYF.

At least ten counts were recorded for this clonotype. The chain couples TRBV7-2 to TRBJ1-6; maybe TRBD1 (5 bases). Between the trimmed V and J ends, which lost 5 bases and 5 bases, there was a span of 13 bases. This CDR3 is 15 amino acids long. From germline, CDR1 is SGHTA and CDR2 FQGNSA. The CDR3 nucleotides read TGTGCCAGCAGCCCGGTCCAGGGCGATAATTCACCCCTCCACTTT. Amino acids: CASSPVQGDNSPLHF.

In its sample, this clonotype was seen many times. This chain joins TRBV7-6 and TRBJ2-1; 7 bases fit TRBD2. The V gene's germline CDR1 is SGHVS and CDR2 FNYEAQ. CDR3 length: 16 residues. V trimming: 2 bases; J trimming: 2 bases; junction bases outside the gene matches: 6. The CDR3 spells CASSLSPAGTYNEQFF. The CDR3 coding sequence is TGTGCCAGCAGCTTATCTCCAGCGGGGACCTACAATGAGCAGTTCTTC.

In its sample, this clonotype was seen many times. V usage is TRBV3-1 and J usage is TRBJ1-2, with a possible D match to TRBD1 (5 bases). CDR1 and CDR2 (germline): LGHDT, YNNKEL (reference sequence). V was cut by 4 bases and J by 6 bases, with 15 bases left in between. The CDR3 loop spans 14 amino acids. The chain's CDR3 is CASSREVTGHGYTF. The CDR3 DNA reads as TGTGCCAGCAGCCGTGAGGTTACGGGACATGGCTACACCTTC.

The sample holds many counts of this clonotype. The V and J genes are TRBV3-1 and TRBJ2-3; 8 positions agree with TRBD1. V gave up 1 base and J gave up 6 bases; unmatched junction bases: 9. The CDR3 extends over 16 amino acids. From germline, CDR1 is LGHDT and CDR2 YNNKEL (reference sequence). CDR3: CASSQGGQGNSDTQYF. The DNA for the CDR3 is TGTGCCAGCAGCCAAGGTGGACAGGGAAACTCTGATACGCAGTATTTT.

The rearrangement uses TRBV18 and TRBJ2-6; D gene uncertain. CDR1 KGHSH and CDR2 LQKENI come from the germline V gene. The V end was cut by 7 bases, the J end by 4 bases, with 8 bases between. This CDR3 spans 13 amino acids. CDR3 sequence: CASYESGANVLTF. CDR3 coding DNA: TGTGCCAGCTACGAATCCGGGGCCAACGTCCTGACTTTC.

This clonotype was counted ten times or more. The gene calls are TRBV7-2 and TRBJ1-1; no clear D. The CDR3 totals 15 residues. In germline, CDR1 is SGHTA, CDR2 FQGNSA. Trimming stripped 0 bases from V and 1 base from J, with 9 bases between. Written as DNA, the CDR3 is TGTGCCAGCAGCTTAGCGTGGGCGGGGAACACTGAAGCTTTCTTT. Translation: CASSLAWAGNTEAFF.

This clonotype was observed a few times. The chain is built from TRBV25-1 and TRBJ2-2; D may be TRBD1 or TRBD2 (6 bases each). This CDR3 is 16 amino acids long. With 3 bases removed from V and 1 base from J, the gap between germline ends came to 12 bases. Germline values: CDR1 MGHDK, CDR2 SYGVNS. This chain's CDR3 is CASSDRGGQNTGELFF. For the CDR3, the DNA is TGTGCCAGCAGTGATCGAGGGGGGCAGAACACCGGGGAGCTGTTTTTT.

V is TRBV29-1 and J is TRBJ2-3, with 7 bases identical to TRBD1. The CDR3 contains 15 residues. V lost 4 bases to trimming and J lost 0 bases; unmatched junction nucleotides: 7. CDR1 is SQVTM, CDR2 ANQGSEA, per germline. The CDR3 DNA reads TGCAGCGTTGGAAGGACAGGAGTCAGCACAGATACGCAGTATTTT. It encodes CSVGRTGVSTDTQYF.

CDR3 in DNA: TGTGCCAGCACGGATCGGGAGACCCAGTACTTC. Residues: CASTDRETQYF. The chain uses TRBV28 and TRBJ2-5; no clear D gene. Trimming pared 7 bases from V and 5 bases from J, leaving 8 bases between. The CDR3 is 11 residues long. Germline V lookup: CDR1 MDHEN, CDR2 SYDVKM.

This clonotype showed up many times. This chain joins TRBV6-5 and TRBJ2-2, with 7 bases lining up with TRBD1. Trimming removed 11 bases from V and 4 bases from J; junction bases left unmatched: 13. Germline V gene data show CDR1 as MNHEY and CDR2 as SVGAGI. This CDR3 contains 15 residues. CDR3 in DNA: TGTGCCGTCAGGGACAGCCGTGTCCCCACCGGGGAGCTGTTTTTT. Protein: CAVRDSRVPTGELFF.